The source of this T cell receptor (beta chain) is a study of shared clonotypes between healthy human individuals. Notes on the study in general: Blood was the sole source, and tissue repertoires probably differ.

Each sample came from a Caucasian adult donor living in Nashville, Tennessee. This CDR3 is 14 amino acids long. V was pared by 7 bases and J by 5 bases, with 7 bases of the junction left unmatched. Germline V gene sequence: CDR1 SQVTM, CDR2 ANQGSEA. Original handling: For the immunoSEQ data, sequences were junction-only without quality scores, so filtering differed. Here immunoSEQ multiplex PCR was the method, and the copy in TCRdb shows in-frame clones only, minus some. The DNA was the basis for D and trimming; V, J and clone size are from that table. The table lists about 460,000 clones, roughly four fifths of them singletons. Note on this clone: What it binds is not known.

The sequence was obtained from a woman aged 40-49 years in good health. Some clones in this sample may be carry-over from other donors' samples. The sequenced material came from PBMCs. The chain uses TRBV29-1 and TRBJ2-3, with 12 bases aligning to TRBD2. Written as DNA, the CDR3 is TGCAGCGGCTTTACGGGACTAGCGGGAGATACGCAGTATTTT. Translated: CSGFTGLAGDTQYF.